The 26 T cell receptor beta chains below all came from one sample that was sequenced in a study of identical twins. TCRdb redid the calling of the 5' RACE reads with MiXCR, one entry per CDR3 protein. The table shows some 190,000 distinct CDR3 sequences, with about a sixth occurring only once. These records were also assigned to another study, of T cells expressing NK-cell markers.

Sequencing was carried out using CD8+ T cells sorted from blood. The receptors were gathered from a woman between 18 and 30 years old in good health.

This clonotype was seen only a few times. The rearrangement uses TRBV3-1 and TRBJ2-3; D unclear. Looked up from germline, CDR1 is LGHDT and CDR2 is YNNKEL (reference sequence). This CDR3 contains 13 residues. Deletions cut 0 bases from V and 5 bases from J, with 6 bases between. The CDR3 DNA reads as TGTGCCAGCAGCCAAGATCTTCTAGATACGCAGTATTTT. It codes for CASSQDLLDTQYF.

This clonotype was counted only a few times. The CDR3 DNA sequence: TGTGCCAGCAGGGAAATTAGCGCGAACCTCGACAGGGTATTGGGCTACACCTTC. Translated: CASREISANLDRVLGYTF. The chain carries TRBV2 and TRBJ1-2, with 7 nucleotides matching TRBD1. V was clipped by 6 bases and J by 8 bases; unmatched bases: 24. Germline assignment: CDR1 SNHLY and CDR2 FYNNEI. The CDR3 is 18 residues long. The full variable domain, in which reference TRBV2 and TRBJ1-2 provide the parts outside the CDR3, is EPEVTQTPSHQVTQMGQEVILRCVPISNHLYFYWYRQILGQKVEFLVSFYNNEISEKSEIFDDQFSVERPDGSNFTLKIRSTKLEDSAMYFCASREISANLDRVLGYTFGSGTRLTVV.

This clonotype has more than one count but fewer than ten. The chain links TRBV6-1 to TRBJ1-1; a weak D match, TRBD1 (5 bases). This CDR3 has 15 residues. Trimming took 6 bases from V and 1 from J, leaving 15 bases between them. Germline CDR1 MNHNS, CDR2 SASEGT. The CDR3 DNA reads as TGTGCCAGCAGACCCAACCGTGGGGGGAACACTGAAGCTTTCTTT. Its protein is CASRPNRGGNTEAFF.

This chain connects TRBV7-2 to TRBJ2-1, with TRBD2 matching over 8 bases. CDR3 length equals 19 residues. The V and J ends lost 4 bases and 0 bases, in that order; junction bases with no gene match: 14. Germline V gene lookup returns CDR1 SGHTA and CDR2 FQGNSA. CDR3 loop: CASSSWASGGQSSYNEQFF. The CDR3 DNA sequence: TGTGCCAGCAGCTCATGGGCAAGCGGGGGCCAGAGCTCCTACAATGAGCAGTTCTTC.

In this sample, this clonotype turned up a few times. The genes are TRBV5-5 and TRBJ2-7, with 10 bases identical to TRBD1. Trimming at V came to 2 bases and at J to 4 bases, leaving 3 bases not matched to a gene. Germline values: CDR1 SGHKS, CDR2 YYEKEE (reference sequence). The length of the CDR3 is 14 residues. CDR3 region: CASSFGTGAYEQYF. CDR3 DNA: TGTGCCAGCAGCTTCGGGACAGGGGCTTACGAGCAGTACTTC.

This clonotype has just a few counts. V usage is TRBV15 and J usage is TRBJ2-7; D tentatively reads TRBD1 or TRBD2 (5 bases each). The V gene lost 5 bases and the J gene lost 3 bases, with 14 bases spanning the gap. Germline assignment: CDR1 LNHNV and CDR2 YYDKDF (reference sequence). The CDR3 totals 14 residues. CDR3 DNA sequence: TGTGCCACCAGCGGTACCGGGACGGACTACGAGCAGTACTTC. It codes for CATSGTGTDYEQYF.

This clonotype has a handful of counts. V gene TRBV2 combines with J gene TRBJ2-1; no firm D call. Germline CDR1 reads SNHLY; CDR2 reads FYNNEI. V lost 10 bases, J lost 8 bases, and 12 bases lay in between. CDR3 length: 11 residues. CDR3 amino acids: CATQSRYEQFF. The CDR3 region has the DNA TGTGCCACCCAATCTAGATATGAGCAGTTCTTC.

J is TRBJ2-5 and V is TRBV11-2, with 8 bases aligning to TRBD1. Trimming took 5 bases from V and 10 from J; bases not matched to a gene: 24. The CDR3 spans 18 residues. In germline, CDR1 is SGHAT, CDR2 FQNNGV. The CDR3 loop is CASSLRGLGSNLKRDQYF. The CDR3 DNA reads TGTGCCAGCAGCCTCAGGGGGCTGGGATCTAACCTCAAAAGGGACCAGTACTTC.

The gene calls are TRBV20-1 and TRBJ1-2; D is undetermined. V lost 2 bases, J lost 3 bases, and 10 bases lay in between. The germline CDR1 and CDR2 sequences are DFQATT and SNEGSKA (reference sequence). The CDR3 extends over 13 amino acids. CDR3 protein: CSARWVSHYGYTF. The CDR3 bases are TGCAGTGCTAGATGGGTCAGCCACTATGGCTACACCTTC.

V gene TRBV12-3 or TRBV12-4 combines with J gene TRBJ1-2; 7 positions agree with TRBD1. J gave up 6 bases and V 10 bases, and 2 bases lay outside the gene matches. The CDR3 runs 10 residues. The CDR3 protein is CAIQGDGYTF. CDR3 in DNA: TGTGCCATCCAGGGGGATGGCTACACCTTC.

The sample holds a few counts of this clonotype. V gene TRBV7-8 combines with J gene TRBJ2-7; no clear D gene. Deletions cut 0 bases from V and 3 bases from J, with 6 bases between. Germline V gene sequence: CDR1 SGHVS, CDR2 FQNEAQ. CDR3 length equals 13 residues. CDR3: CASSLAALYEQYF. As DNA, the CDR3 is TGTGCCAGCAGCTTAGCGGCCCTCTACGAGCAGTACTTC. Together with reference TRBV7-8 and TRBJ2-7, the CDR3 gives the full variable domain: GAGVSQSPRYKVAKRGQDVALRCDPISGHVSLFWYQQALGQGPEFLTYFQNEAQLDKSGLPSDRFFAERPEGSVSTLKIQRTQQEDSAVYLCASSLAALYEQYFGPGTRLTVT.

This clonotype showed up many times. The V call is TRBV5-5, the J call TRBJ1-1; D remains unclear. Trimming stripped 2 bases from V and 4 bases from J, with 9 bases between. The CDR3 has 13 residues. CDR1 is SGHKS and CDR2 is YYEKEE in the germline V gene (reference sequence). CDR3 region: CASSFVEATEAFF. CDR3 coding DNA: TGTGCCAGCAGCTTCGTTGAGGCCACTGAAGCTTTCTTT.

This clonotype was seen a few times. The J gene is TRBJ2-3, the V gene TRBV18, with D possibly matching TRBD1 (6 bases). The ends were cut back, 3 bases at V and 6 bases at J, with 16 bases in the middle. There are 15 residues in the CDR3. Germline values: CDR1 KGHSH, CDR2 LQKENI. CDR3 sequence (DNA): TGTGCCAGCTCACCCCCGGCAGGGGAGATGGATACGCAGTATTTT. It codes for CASSPPAGEMDTQYF.

The chain has TRBV6-5 and TRBJ1-4; D gene uncertain. The CDR3 sequence is 12 residues long. Germline V gene sequence: CDR1 MNHEY, CDR2 SVGAGI. Trimming stripped 6 bases from V and 8 bases from J, with 10 bases between. CDR3 nucleotide sequence: TGTGCCAGCAGCCCAGACTTAGAAAAACTGTTTTTT. This sequence encodes CASSPDLEKLFF.

With regard to this clonotype: The germline gene is not matched at one end of the junction; a read error may be the cause. The chain carries TRBV2 and TRBJ1-1; D call uncertain. This CDR3 is built from 16 residues. CDR1 and CDR2 (germline): SNHLY, FYNNEI. The CDR3 spells CASSEDWEQMNTEAFF. CDR3 nucleotide sequence: TGTGCCAGCAGCGAAGACTGGGAACAGATGAACACTGAAGCTTTCTTT.

The V and J genes are TRBV9 and TRBJ1-1; no firm D call. With 0 bases removed from V and 3 bases from J, the gap between germline ends came to 9 bases. Per the germline V gene, CDR1 is SGDLS and CDR2 is YYNGEE. The CDR3 consists of 14 residues. CDR3 sequence: CASSVGGGDTEAFF. The CDR3, as DNA: TGTGCCAGCAGCGTAGGAGGTGGCGACACTGAAGCTTTCTTT. The variable domain in full, with the rest retrieved from reference TRBV9 and TRBJ1-1, is DSGVTQTPKHLITATGQRVTLRCSPRSGDLSVYWYQQSLDQGLQFLIQYYNGEERAKGNILERFSAQQFPDLHSELNLSSLELGDSALYFCASSVGGGDTEAFFGQGTRLTVV.

This clonotype was detected a few times. The chain links TRBV7-2 to TRBJ2-7; maybe TRBD1 (6 bases). The CDR3 sequence is 15 residues long. The germline CDR1 and CDR2 sequences are SGHTA and FQGNSA. Trimming took off 5 bases at V and 0 bases at J, with 14 bases between the two ends. The CDR3 DNA sequence: TGTGCCAGCAGCGGGGGACACGGGCTCTCCTACGAGCAGTACTTC. It yields the protein CASSGGHGLSYEQYF. The variable domain in full, with the rest retrieved from reference TRBV7-2 and TRBJ2-7, is GAGVSQSPSNKVTEKGKDVELRCDPISGHTALYWYRQSLGQGLEFLIYFQGNSAPDKSGLPSDRFSAERTGGSVSTLTIQRTQQEDSAVYLCASSGGHGLSYEQYFGPGTRLTVT.

J is TRBJ2-5 and V is TRBV10-3, with TRBD1 matching 12 bases. This CDR3 has 15 residues. Germline lookup yields CDR1 ENHRY and CDR2 SYGVKD. J lost 6 bases, V lost 2 bases, and 4 bases had no gene match. CDR3 in amino acids: CAISEPGQGAKTQYF. CDR3 coding DNA: TGTGCCATCAGTGAGCCGGGACAGGGGGCGAAGACCCAGTACTTC.

This clonotype was seen more than once but under ten times. The rearrangement links TRBV2 to TRBJ2-1; 10 bases map to TRBD1. Trimming at V came to 8 bases and at J to 2 bases, leaving 6 bases not matched to a gene. CDR3 size: 15 residues. Per the germline V gene, CDR1 is SNHLY and CDR2 is FYNNEI. The CDR3 reads CASGTGEEPYNEQFF. In nucleotides, the CDR3 is TGTGCCAGCGGGACAGGGGAAGAGCCCTACAATGAGCAGTTCTTC.

The chain combines TRBV7-6 with TRBJ2-3; TRBD1 is a possible D gene (5 bases). Trimming took off 1 base at V and 2 bases at J, with 10 bases between the two ends. CDR3 length: 15 residues. Germline lookup yields CDR1 SGHVS and CDR2 FNYEAQ. The CDR3 coding sequence is TGTGCCAGCAGCTTAGGGGGCGGCCTCACAGATACGCAGTATTTT. Its translation is CASSLGGGLTDTQYF.

There are a few counts of this clonotype. This chain links TRBV6-2 or TRBV6-3 with TRBJ2-3; no definite D call. CDR1 MNHEY and CDR2 SVGEGT come from the germline V gene. V was trimmed by 3 bases and J by 5 bases, leaving 12 bases between them. This CDR3 is 14 amino acids long. DNA for the CDR3: TGTGCCAGCAGTTATTCGGGTTTAGGAGATACGCAGTATTTT. Its translation: CASSYSGLGDTQYF.

The CDR3 region has the DNA TGTGCCAGCAGCCAGGGGGGCTCGAAAGAAGAAAAACTGTTTTTT. This encodes CASSQGGSKEEKLFF. V and J are TRBV11-2 and TRBJ1-4; 7 bases match TRBD1. Per the germline V gene, CDR1 is SGHAT and CDR2 is FQNNGV. The CDR3 loop spans 15 amino acids. V was pared by 5 bases and J by 8 bases, with 11 bases of the junction left unmatched.

This clonotype was seen a few times. The chain is built from TRBV12-3 or TRBV12-4 and TRBJ2-7, with 7 bases that match TRBD2. The CDR3 consists of 13 residues. V was clipped by 6 bases and J by 7 bases; unmatched bases: 9. This chain's CDR3 is CASRGRAGDEQYF. The CDR3 DNA follows: TGTGCCAGCAGGGGCCGCGCGGGGGATGAGCAGTACTTC.

This clonotype was counted a few times. The chain uses TRBV5-5 and TRBJ2-6, with TRBD1 as a possible D gene (5 bases). The CDR3 has 18 amino acids. The germline CDR1 and CDR2 sequences are SGHKS and YYEKEE (reference sequence). Trimming stripped 0 bases from V and 0 bases from J, with 13 bases between. The CDR3 DNA follows: TGTGCCAGCAGCTTGGATTCAGGGCCCAACTCTGGGGCCAACGTCCTGACTTTC. The encoded protein is CASSLDSGPNSGANVLTF.

The chain employs TRBV11-2 and TRBJ2-1; 7 bases are shared with TRBD2. Germline CDR1 and CDR2: SGHAT and FQNNGV. The CDR3 totals 15 residues. J lost 7 bases, V lost 6 bases, and 12 bases had no gene match. CDR3: CASRKREELLNEQFF. For the CDR3, the DNA is TGTGCCAGCAGGAAACGGGAGGAACTTTTGAATGAGCAGTTCTTC.

In this sample, this clonotype turned up a few times. V usage is TRBV9 and J usage is TRBJ2-7; 7 bases line up with TRBD1. The germline gives CDR1 SGDLS, CDR2 YYNGEE. The CDR3 runs 14 residues. Trimming removed 4 bases from V and 3 bases from J; junction bases left unmatched: 7. The CDR3 region has the DNA TGTGCCAGCAGCACGTCCGGGACAGACTACGAGCAGTACTTC. Protein: CASSTSGTDYEQYF. The complete variable domain, with remaining parts taken from reference TRBV9 and TRBJ2-7, reads DSGVTQTPKHLITATGQRVTLRCSPRSGDLSVYWYQQSLDQGLQFLIQYYNGEERAKGNILERFSAQQFPDLHSELNLSSLELGDSALYFCASSTSGTDYEQYFGPGTRLTVT.